This T cell receptor beta chain was sequenced in a study of cytomegalovirus exposure and HLA in healthy donors. The overall study: Roughly 92 million unique TCRs, all from HLA-typed donors, were included in an early release of the data.

The primer mix had 60 Vbeta and 13 Jbeta primers. TCRdb's table, derived via immunoSEQ multiplex PCR, lists solely in-frame clones and lacks some. The sample shows 210,000 or so clones, 70% to 85% of them seen only once. CDR1 is LNHDA, CDR2 SQIVND, per germline (reference sequence). Trimming took 6 bases from V and 1 from J, leaving 15 bases between them. The CDR3 has 16 amino acids. This clonotype was obtained from a girl aged 2 to 10 in good health and CMV-seronegative. The specimen sequenced was PBMCs. The rearrangement uses TRBV19 and TRBJ1-4; a possible D gene is TRBD1 (6 bases). This CDR3 is CASSDRHGETNEKLFF. Written as DNA, the CDR3 is TGTGCCAGTAGCGACAGGCACGGAGAAACTAATGAAAAACTGTTTTTT.